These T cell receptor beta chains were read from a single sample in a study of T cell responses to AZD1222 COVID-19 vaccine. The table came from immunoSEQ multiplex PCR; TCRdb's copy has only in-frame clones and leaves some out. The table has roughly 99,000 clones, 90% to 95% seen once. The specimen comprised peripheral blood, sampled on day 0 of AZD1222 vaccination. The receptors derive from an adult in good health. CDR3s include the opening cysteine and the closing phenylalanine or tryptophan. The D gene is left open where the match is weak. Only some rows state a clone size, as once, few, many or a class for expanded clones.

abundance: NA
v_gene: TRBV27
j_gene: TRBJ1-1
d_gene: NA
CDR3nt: TGTGCCAGCCGATCAAGCGGGGTTTCGGGGTACACTGAAGCTTTCTTT
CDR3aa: CASRSSGVSGYTEAFF

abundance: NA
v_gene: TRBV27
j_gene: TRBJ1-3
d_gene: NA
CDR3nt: TGTGCCAGCAGCCCCGGACGGTTCTCTGGAAACACCATATATTTT
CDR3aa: CASSPGRFSGNTIYF

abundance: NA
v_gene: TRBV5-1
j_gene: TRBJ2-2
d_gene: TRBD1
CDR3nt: TGCGCCAGCGCTTCAATTGGGACAGGGAACACCGGGGAGCTGTTTTTT
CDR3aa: CASASIGTGNTGELFF

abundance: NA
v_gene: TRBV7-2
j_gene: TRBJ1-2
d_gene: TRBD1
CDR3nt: TGTGCCAGCAGCTTAGTTGGTATCGGAGGACAGGGGATTGGCTACACCTTC
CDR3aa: CASSLVGIGGQGIGYTF

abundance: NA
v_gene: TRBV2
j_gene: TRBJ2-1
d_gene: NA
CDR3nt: TGTGCCAGCAGTGAAAACAGGGTGGGGATCAATGAGCAGTTCTTC
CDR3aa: CASSENRVGINEQFF

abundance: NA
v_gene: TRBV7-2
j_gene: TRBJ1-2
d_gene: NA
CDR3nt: TGTGCCATATCCTCTTCAGCTGGGGTCTATGGCTACACCTTC
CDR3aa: CAISSSAGVYGYTF

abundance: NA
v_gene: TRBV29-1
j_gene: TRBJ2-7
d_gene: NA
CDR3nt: TGCAGCGTTGCTCTTTTGGTCCCTCCACTCGAGCAGTACTTC
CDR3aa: CSVALLVPPLEQYF

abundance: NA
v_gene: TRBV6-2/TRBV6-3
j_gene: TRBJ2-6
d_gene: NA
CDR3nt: TGTGCCAGCAGTCTGACAGGCTCTGGGGCCAACGTCCTGACTTTC
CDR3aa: CASSLTGSGANVLTF

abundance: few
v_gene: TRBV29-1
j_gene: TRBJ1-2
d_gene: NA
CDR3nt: TGCAGCGTGGAGGTTAGGGGTCGCCGCTATGGCTACACCTTC
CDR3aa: CSVEVRGRRYGYTF

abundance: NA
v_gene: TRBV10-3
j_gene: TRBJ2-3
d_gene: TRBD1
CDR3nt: TGTGCCATCACCAAGGGACAGATTAGCACAGATACGCAGTATTTT
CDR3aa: CAITKGQISTDTQYF

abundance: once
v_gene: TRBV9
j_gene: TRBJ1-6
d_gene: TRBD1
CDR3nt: TGTGCCAGCAGCGTAGTCGGACAGGCCAATTCACCCCTCCACTTT
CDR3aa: CASSVVGQANSPLHF

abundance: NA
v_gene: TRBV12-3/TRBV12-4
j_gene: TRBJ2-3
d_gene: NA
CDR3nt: TGTGCCAGCAGTTTGGTAGATACGCAGTATTTT
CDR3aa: CASSLVDTQYF

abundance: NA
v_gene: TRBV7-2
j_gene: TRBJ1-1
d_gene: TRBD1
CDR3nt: TGTGCCAGCAGCTTAGCGGCGGCCGGGGACAGACTGAACACTGAAGCTTTCTTT
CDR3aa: CASSLAAAGDRLNTEAFF

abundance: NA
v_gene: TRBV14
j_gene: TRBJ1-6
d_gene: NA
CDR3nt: TGTGCCAGCAGCCAAGATCCACAGGGACGTTCACCCCTCCACTTT
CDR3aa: CASSQDPQGRSPLHF

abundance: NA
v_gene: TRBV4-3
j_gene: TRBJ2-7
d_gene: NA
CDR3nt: TGCGCCAGCAGCCAAGATTTGGGAGAAGCCTACGAGCAGTACTTC
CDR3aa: CASSQDLGEAYEQYF

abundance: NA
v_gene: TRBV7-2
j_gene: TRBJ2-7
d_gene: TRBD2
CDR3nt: TGTGCCAGCAGCTTAGACGGCACTAGCGGGATCTACGAGCAGTACTTC
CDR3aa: CASSLDGTSGIYEQYF

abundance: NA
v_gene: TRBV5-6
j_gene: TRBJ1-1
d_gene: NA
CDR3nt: TGTGCCAGCAGCTTCCGAGGCACTGAAGCTTTCTTT
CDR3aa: CASSFRGTEAFF

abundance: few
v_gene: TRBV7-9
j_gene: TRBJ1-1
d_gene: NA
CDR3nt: TGTGCCAGCAGCTTGAAGGACACTGAAGCTTTCTTT
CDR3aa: CASSLKDTEAFF

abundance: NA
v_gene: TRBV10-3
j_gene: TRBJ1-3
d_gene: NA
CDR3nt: TGTGCCATCAGTGAGGGAGACACAGAAAGCTCTGGAAACACCATATATTTT
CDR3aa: CAISEGDTESSGNTIYF

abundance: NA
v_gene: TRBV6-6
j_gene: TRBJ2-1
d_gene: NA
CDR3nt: TGTGCCAGCAGTTTGGGCCCGTACAATGAGCAGTTCTTC
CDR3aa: CASSLGPYNEQFF

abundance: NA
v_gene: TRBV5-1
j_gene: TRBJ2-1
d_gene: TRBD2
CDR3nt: TGCGCCAGCAGCTTGGCCAGCGGGGGGGCAGAGAATGAGCAGTTCTTC
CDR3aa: CASSLASGGAENEQFF

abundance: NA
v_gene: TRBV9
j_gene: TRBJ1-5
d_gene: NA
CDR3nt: TGTGCCAGCAGCGTAGGATTTAGCAATCAGCCCCAGCATTTT
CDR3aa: CASSVGFSNQPQHF

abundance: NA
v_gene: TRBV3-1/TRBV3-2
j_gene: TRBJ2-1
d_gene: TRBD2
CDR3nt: TGTGCCACCTCTTGGCGGGGGGCCTACAATGAGCAGTTCTTC
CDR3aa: CATSWRGAYNEQFF

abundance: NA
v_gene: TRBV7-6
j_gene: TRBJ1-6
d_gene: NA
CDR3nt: TGTGCCAGCAGCTCCCGGACAGAAAGCTCCTATAATTCACCCCTCCACTTT
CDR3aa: CASSSRTESSYNSPLHF

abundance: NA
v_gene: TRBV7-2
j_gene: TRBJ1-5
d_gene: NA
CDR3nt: TGTGCCAGCAGCTTAGCTTGGACCGGGCAAAGCAATCAGCCCCAGCATTTT
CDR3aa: CASSLAWTGQSNQPQHF

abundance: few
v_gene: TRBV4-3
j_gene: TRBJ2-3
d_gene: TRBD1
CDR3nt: TGCGCCAGCAGCCTTGGGACAGGGGGTGGGACAGATACGCAGTATTTT
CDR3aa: CASSLGTGGGTDTQYF

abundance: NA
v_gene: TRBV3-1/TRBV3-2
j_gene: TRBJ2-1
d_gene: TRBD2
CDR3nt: TGTGCCAGCAGCCGGGCTGGGCTAGCGGGCGTGAATGAGCAGTTCTTC
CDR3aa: CASSRAGLAGVNEQFF

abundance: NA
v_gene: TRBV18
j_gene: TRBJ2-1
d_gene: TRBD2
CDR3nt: TGTGCCAGCTCGCAGACGAGCGGGGAGTACAATGAGCAGTTCTTC
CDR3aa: CASSQTSGEYNEQFF

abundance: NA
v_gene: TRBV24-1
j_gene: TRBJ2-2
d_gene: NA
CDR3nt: TGTGCCACCAGTGATCCCCCCAGTGGGGAGCTGTTTTTT
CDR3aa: CATSDPPSGELFF

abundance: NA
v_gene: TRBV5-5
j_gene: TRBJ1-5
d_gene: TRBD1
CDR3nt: TGTGCCAGCAGCTTGGGGACAGGGACAAGCAATCAGCCCCAGCATTTT
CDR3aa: CASSLGTGTSNQPQHF

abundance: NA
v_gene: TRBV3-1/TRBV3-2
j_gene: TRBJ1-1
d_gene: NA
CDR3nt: TGTGCCAGCAGCCGGGGGGTGAACACTGAAGCTTTCTTT
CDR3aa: CASSRGVNTEAFF

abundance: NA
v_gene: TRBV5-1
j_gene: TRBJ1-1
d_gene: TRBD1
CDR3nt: TGCGCCAGCAGCGTGGGACAGGGAATGAACACTGAAGCTTTCTTT
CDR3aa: CASSVGQGMNTEAFF

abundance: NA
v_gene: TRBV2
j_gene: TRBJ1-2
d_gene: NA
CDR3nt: TGTGCCAGCAGAGATCGGGACCCGGAGGGCTACACCTTC
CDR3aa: CASRDRDPEGYTF

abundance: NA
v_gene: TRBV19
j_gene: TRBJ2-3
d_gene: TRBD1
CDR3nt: TGTGCCAGTAGTCTAGGGACAGCCACAGATACGCAGTATTTT
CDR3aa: CASSLGTATDTQYF

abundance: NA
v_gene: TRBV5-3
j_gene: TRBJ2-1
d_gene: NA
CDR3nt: TGTGCCAGAAGCTTGGCGGGGATGAATGAGCAGTTCTTC
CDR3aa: CARSLAGMNEQFF

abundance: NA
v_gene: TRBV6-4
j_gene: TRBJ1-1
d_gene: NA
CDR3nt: TGTGCCAGCAGTGACACACGGGCGGGTGAAGCTTTCTTT
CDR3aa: CASSDTRAGEAFF

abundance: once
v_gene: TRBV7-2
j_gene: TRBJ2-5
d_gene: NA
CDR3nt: TGTGCCAGCAGCCACCCAGGGGGGGCCCAGTACTTC
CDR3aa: CASSHPGGAQYF

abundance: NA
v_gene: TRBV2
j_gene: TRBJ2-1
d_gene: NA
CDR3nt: TGTGCCAGCAGTGAACTCCTTTACAATGAGCAGTTCTTC
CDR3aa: CASSELLYNEQFF

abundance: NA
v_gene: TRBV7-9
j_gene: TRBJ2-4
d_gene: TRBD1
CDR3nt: TGTGCCAGCAGCTACCGGGACAGGGGGCTAATAACCAAAAACATTCAGTACTTC
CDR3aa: CASSYRDRGLITKNIQYF

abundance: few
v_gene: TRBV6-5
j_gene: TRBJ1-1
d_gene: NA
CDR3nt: TGTGCCAGCAGTTACGGCCAGGTAGGCACTGAAGCTTTCTTT
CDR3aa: CASSYGQVGTEAFF

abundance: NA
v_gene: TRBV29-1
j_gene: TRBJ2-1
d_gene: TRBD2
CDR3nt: TGCAGCGTTGTTGGGCAAGCGGGGCGCGAGCAGTTCTTC
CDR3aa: CSVVGQAGREQFF